What follows are 2 T cell receptor beta chains derived from one specimen sequenced in a study of monozygotic twins with inflammatory bowel disease. TCRdb re-called the 5' RACE reads; one entry per CDR3 protein, DNA not given. The repertoire shows about 440,000 distinct CDR3 sequences; the top ten hold more than 2%. The source material was blood. These receptors all come from a human donor with ulcerative colitis or Crohn's disease, or a healthy co-twin of an affected twin (not recorded which).

This chain joins TRBV7-9 and TRBJ1-3. Germline CDR1 and CDR2: SEHNR and FQNEAQ (reference sequence). The CDR3 has 16 amino acids. The CDR3 protein is CASSSHPGLTGNTIYF.

V is TRBV2 and J is TRBJ2-6. From germline, CDR1 is SNHLY and CDR2 FYNNEI. CDR3 length equals 13 residues. This CDR3 is CASRRSGANVLTF.